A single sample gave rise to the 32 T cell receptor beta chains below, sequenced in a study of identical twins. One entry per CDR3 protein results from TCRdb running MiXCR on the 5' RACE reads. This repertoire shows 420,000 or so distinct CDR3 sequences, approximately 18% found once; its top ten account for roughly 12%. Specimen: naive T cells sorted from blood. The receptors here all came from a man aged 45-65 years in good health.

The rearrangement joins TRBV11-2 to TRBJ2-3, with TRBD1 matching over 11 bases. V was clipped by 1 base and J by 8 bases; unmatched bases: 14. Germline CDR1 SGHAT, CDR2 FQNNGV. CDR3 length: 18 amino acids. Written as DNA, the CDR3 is TGTGCCAGCAGCTTAGTCGGAGGGGGACAGGGGGGAGCGGCTACGCAGTATTTT. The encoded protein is CASSLVGGGQGGAATQYF.

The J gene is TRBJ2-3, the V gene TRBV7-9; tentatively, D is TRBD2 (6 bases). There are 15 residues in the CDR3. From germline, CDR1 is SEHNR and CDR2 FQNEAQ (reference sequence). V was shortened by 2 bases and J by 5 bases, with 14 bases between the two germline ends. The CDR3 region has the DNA TGTGCCAGCAGCTTACGTGCGGGACCCGGAGATACGCAGTATTTT. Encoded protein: CASSLRAGPGDTQYF.

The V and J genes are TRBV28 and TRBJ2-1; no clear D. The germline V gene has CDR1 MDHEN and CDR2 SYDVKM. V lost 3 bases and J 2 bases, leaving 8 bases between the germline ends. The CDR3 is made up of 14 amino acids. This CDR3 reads CASSFFPTYNEQFF. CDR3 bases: TGTGCCAGCAGTTTCTTCCCCACCTACAATGAGCAGTTCTTC.

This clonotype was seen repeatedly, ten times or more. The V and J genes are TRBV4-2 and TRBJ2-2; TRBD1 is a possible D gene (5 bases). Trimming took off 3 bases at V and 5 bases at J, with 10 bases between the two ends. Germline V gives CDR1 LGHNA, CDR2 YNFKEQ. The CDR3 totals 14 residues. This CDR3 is CASSQEQETGELFF. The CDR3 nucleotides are TGTGCCAGCAGCCAGGAACAGGAAACCGGGGAGCTGTTTTTT.

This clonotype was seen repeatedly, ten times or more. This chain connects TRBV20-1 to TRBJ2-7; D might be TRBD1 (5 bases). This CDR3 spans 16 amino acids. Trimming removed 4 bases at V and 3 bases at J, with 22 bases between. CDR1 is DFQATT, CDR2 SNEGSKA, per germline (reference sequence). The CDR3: CSANRGYDSYNYEQYF. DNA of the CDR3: TGCAGTGCTAATAGGGGTTACGACAGCTATAACTACGAGCAGTACTTC.

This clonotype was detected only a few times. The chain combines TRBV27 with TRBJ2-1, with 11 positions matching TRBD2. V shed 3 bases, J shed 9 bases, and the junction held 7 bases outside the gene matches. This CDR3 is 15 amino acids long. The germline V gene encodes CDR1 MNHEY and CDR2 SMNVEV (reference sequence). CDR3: CASSFRASGGPEQFF. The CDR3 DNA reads TGTGCCAGCAGTTTCCGGGCTAGCGGGGGGCCTGAGCAGTTCTTC.

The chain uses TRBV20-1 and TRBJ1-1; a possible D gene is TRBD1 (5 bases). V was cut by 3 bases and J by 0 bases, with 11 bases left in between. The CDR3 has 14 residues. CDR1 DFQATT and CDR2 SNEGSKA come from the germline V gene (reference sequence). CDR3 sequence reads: CSASLARVNTEAFF. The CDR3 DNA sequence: TGCAGTGCTAGCTTGGCCAGGGTGAACACTGAAGCTTTCTTT.

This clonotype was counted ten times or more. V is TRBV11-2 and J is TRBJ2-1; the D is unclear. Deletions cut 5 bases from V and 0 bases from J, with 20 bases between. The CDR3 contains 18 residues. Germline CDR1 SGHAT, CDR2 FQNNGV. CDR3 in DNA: TGTGCCAGCAGCCCTATAACGCATCTTAGTAACTCCTACAATGAGCAGTTCTTC. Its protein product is CASSPITHLSNSYNEQFF.

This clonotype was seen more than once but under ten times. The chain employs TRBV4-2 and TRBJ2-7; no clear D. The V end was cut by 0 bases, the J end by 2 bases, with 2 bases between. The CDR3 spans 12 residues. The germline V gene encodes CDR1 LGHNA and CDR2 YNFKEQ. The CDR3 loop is CASSQDAYEQYF. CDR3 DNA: TGTGCCAGCAGCCAAGACGCCTACGAGCAGTACTTC.

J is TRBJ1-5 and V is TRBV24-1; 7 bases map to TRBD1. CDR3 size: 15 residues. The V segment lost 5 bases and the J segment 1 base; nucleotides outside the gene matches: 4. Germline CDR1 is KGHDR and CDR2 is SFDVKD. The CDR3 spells CATSVSGGSNQPQHF. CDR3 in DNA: TGTGCCACCAGTGTGTCAGGGGGGAGCAATCAGCCCCAGCATTTT.

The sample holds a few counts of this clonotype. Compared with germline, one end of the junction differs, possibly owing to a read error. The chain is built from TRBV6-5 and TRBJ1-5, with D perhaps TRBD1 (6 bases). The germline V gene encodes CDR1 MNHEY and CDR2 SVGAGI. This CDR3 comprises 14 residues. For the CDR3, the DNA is TGTGCCAGCGGTTACGGAAGGGGGAATCAGCCCCAGCATTTT. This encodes CASGYGRGNQPQHF.

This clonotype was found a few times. CDR3 region: CASREIDEQFF. CDR3 in DNA: TGTGCCAGCCGGGAGATCGATGAGCAGTTCTTC. The chain employs TRBV6-1 and TRBJ2-1, with TRBD2 as a possible D gene (6 bases). The germline gives CDR1 MNHNS, CDR2 SASEGT. Trimming pared 8 bases from V and 8 bases from J, leaving 10 bases between. The CDR3 has 11 amino acids.

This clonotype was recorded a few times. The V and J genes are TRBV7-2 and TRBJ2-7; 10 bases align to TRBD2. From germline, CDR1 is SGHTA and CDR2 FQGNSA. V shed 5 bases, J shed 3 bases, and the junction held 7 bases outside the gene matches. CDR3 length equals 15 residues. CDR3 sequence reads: CASSPRTSGIYEQYF. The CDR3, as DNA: TGTGCCAGCAGCCCAAGGACTAGCGGAATCTACGAGCAGTACTTC.

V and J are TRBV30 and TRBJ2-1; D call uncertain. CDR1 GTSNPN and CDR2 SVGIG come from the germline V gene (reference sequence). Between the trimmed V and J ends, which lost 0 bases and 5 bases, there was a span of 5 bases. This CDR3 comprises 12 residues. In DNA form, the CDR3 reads TGTGCCTGGAGTGTAGTTAACAATGAGCAGTTCTTC. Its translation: CAWSVVNNEQFF. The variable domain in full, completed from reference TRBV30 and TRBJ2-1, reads SQTIHQWPATLVQPVGSPLSLECTVEGTSNPNLYWYRQAAGRGLQLLFYSVGIGQISSEVPQNLSASRPQDRQFILSSKKLLLSDSGFYLCAWSVVNNEQFFGPGTRLTVL.

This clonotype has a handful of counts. The CDR3 sequence is CASSSSGTSGGPTQYF. CDR3 coding DNA: TGTGCCAGCAGTTCGTCCGGGACTAGCGGGGGACCCACCCAGTATTTT. The chain combines TRBV12-3 or TRBV12-4 with TRBJ2-3, with TRBD2 matching 14 bases. Unmatched junction bases numbered 12, after V lost 4 bases and J lost 12 bases. The CDR3 runs to 16 residues.

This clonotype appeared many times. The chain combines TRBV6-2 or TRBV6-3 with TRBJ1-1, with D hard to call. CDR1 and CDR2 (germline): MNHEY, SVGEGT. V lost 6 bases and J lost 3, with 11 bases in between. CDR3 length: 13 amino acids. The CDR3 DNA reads TGTGCCAGCAGAGACCAAGGAGACACTGAAGCTTTCTTT. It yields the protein CASRDQGDTEAFF.

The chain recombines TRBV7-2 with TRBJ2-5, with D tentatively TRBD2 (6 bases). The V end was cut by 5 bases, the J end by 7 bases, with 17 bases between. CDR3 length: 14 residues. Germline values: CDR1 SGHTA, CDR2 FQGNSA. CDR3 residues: CASSPGTSARTQYF. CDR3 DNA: TGTGCCAGCAGCCCCGGGACTTCCGCGAGGACCCAGTACTTC. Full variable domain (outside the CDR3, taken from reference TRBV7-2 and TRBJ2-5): GAGVSQSPSNKVTEKGKDVELRCDPISGHTALYWYRQSLGQGLEFLIYFQGNSAPDKSGLPSDRFSAERTGGSVSTLTIQRTQQEDSAVYLCASSPGTSARTQYFGPGTRLLVL.

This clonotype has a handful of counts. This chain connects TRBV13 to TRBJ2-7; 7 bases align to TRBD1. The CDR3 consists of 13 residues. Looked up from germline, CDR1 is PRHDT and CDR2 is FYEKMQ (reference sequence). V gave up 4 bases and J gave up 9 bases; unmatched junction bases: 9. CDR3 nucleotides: TGTGCCAGCAGCTCCCACAGGGGCGGCGTGCAGTACTTC. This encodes CASSSHRGGVQYF.

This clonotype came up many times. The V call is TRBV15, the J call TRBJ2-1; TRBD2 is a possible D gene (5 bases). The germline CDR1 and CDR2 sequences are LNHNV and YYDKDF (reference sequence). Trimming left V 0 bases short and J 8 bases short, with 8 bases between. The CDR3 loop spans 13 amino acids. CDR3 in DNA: TGTGCCACCAGCAGAGATCCCGGGGATGAGCAGTTCTTC. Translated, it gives CATSRDPGDEQFF.

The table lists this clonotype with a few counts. The CDR3 region has the DNA TGTGCCAGCAGTTACCGATCCTACGGGACTAGCGGGGTCGGAGATACGCAGTATTTT. It specifies CASSYRSYGTSGVGDTQYF. This chain connects TRBV6-5 to TRBJ2-3; 13 nucleotides agree with TRBD2. The CDR3 is 19 residues long. Germline CDR1 is MNHEY and CDR2 is SVGAGI. V lost 2 bases and J lost 5; bases outside the gene matches: 13.

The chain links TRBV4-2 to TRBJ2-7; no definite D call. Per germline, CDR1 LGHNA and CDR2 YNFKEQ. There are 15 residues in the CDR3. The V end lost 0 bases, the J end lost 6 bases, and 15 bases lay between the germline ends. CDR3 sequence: CASSQEGTVWGEQYF. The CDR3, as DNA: TGTGCCAGCAGCCAAGAGGGCACAGTATGGGGCGAGCAGTACTTC.

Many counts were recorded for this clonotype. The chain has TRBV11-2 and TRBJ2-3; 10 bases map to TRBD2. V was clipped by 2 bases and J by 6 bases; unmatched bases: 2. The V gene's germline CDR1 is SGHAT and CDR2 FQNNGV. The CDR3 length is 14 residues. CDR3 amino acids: CASSLLAGVDTQYF. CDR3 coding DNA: TGTGCCAGCAGCTTACTAGCGGGAGTTGATACGCAGTATTTT. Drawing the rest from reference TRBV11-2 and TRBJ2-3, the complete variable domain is EAGVAQSPRYKIIEKRQSVAFWCNPISGHATLYWYQQILGQGPKLLIQFQNNGVVDDSQLPKDRFSAERLKGVDSTLKIQPAKLEDSAVYLCASSLLAGVDTQYFGPGTRLTVL.

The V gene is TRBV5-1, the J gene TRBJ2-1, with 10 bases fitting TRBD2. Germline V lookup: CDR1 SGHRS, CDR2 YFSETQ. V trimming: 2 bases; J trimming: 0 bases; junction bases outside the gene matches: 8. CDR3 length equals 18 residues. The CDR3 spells CASSLASGGASSYNEQFF. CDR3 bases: TGCGCCAGCAGCTTAGCCAGCGGGGGGGCCAGCTCCTACAATGAGCAGTTCTTC.

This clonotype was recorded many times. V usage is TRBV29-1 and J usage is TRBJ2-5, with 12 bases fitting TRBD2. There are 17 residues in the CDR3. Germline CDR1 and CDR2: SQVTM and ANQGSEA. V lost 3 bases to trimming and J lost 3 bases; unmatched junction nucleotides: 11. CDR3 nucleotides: TGCAGCGTTGATACTAGCGGGAGGAATGCAAACAAAGAGACCCAGTACTTC. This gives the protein CSVDTSGRNANKETQYF.

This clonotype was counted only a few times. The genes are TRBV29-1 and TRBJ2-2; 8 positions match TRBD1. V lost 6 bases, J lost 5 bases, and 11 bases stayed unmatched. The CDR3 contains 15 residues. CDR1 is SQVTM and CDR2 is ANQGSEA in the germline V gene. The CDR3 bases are TGCAGCGTCCGCATAGACAGGGGATGGACCGGGGAGCTGTTTTTT. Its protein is CSVRIDRGWTGELFF.

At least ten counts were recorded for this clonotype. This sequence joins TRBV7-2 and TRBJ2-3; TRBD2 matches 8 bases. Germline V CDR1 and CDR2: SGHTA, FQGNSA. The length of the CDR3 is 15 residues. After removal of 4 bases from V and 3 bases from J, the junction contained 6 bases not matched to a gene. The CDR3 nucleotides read TGTGCCAGCAGCTGGGCGGGAGGTCGGACAGATACGCAGTATTTT. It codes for CASSWAGGRTDTQYF.

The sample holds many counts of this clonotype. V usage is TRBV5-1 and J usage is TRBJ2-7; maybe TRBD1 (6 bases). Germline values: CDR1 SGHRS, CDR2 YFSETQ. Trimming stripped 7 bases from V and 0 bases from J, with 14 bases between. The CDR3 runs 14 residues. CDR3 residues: CASGTGTLSYEQYF. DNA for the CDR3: TGCGCCAGCGGTACAGGGACCCTCTCCTACGAGCAGTACTTC.

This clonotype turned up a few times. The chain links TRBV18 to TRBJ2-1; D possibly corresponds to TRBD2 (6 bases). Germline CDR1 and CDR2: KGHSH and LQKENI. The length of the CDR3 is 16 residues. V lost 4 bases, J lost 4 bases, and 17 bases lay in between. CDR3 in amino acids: CASSRPWRAVYNEQFF. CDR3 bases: TGTGCCAGCTCACGGCCATGGAGGGCCGTGTACAATGAGCAGTTCTTC.

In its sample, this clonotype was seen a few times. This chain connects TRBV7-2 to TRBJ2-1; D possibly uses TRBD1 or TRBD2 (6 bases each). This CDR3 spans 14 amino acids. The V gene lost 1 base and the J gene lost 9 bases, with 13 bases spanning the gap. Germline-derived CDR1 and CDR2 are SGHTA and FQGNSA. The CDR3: CASSLGGGKGEQFF. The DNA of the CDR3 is TGTGCCAGCAGCTTAGGAGGGGGGAAGGGTGAGCAGTTCTTC.

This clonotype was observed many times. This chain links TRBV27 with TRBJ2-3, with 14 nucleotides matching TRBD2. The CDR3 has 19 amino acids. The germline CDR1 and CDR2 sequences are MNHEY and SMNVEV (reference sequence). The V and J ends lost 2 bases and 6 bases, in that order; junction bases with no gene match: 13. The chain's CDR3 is CASSLVSLGLAGGLDTQYF. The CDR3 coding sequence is TGTGCCAGCAGTTTAGTCAGCCTAGGACTAGCGGGAGGTTTGGATACGCAGTATTTT.

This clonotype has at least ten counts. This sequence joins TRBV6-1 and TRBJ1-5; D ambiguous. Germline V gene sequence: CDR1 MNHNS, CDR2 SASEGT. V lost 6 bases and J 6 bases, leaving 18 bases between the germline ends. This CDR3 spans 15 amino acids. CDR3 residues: CASSRVGVRGQPQHF. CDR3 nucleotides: TGTGCCAGCAGCCGGGTTGGGGTACGGGGTCAGCCCCAGCATTTT.

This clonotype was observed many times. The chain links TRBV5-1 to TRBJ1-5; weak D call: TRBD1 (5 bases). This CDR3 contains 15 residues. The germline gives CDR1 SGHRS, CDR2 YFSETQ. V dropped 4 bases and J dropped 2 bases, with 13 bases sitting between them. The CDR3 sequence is CASSTPGVGNQPQHF. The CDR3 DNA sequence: TGCGCCAGCAGCACCCCGGGGGTGGGCAATCAGCCCCAGCATTTT.